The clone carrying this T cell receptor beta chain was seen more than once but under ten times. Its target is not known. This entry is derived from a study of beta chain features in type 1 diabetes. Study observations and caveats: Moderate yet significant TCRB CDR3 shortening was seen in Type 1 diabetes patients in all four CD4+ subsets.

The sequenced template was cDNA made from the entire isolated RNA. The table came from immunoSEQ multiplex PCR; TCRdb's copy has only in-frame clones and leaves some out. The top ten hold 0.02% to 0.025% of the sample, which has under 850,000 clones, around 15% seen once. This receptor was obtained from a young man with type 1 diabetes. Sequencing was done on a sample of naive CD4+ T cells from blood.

The CDR3: CASSRQGHTEAFF. CDR3 bases: TGTGCCAGCAGCCGACAGGGGCACACTGAAGCTTTCTTT. This chain uses TRBV7-2 with TRBJ1-1, with 8 bases aligning to TRBD1. CDR1 SGHTA and CDR2 FQGNSA come from the germline V gene. This CDR3 is built from 13 residues. V dropped 5 bases and J dropped 3; count of bases not matched to a gene: 2.